The rows below give T cell receptor beta chains drawn from one sample of a study of post-analysis software for immune sequencing data. TCRdb ran MiXCR on the PCR reads and lists one entry per CDR3 protein. The sample records hundreds of thousands of distinct CDR3 sequences, 30% being singletons. The sample consisted of blood. These receptors originate from a girl aged 5 to 17 with multiple sclerosis. The CDR3 runs from the conserved cysteine through the conserved F or W. The D gene is left open where the match is weak. A row's size may be missing; if present it is once, few, many or a size class.

J,V,size,D,DNA,CDR3
TRBJ2-7,TRBV28,NA,NA,TGTGCCAGCAGGAAGCCCTTAGGGGAGCAGTACTTC,CASRKPLGEQYF
TRBJ1-6,TRBV4-3,NA,TRBD1,TGCGCCAGCAGCCAAGAGTCGGACAGGGTGATTAATTCACCCCTCCACTTT,CASSQESDRVINSPLHF
TRBJ2-7,TRBV10-3,NA,NA,TGTGCCATCACCGGGGTCCCAGGGAACGAGCAGTACTTC,CAITGVPGNEQYF
TRBJ1-5,TRBV20-1,NA,TRBD1,TGCAGTGCTAGAACAGGGGCGGGTCAGCCCCAGCATTTT,CSARTGAGQPQHF
TRBJ2-7,TRBV28,NA,NA,TGTGTCAGCAGTTCCCCCCCGCTGGGACGGAGGTATGAGCAGTACTTC,CVSSSPPLGRRYEQYF
TRBJ1-1,TRBV11-2,NA,TRBD1,TGTGCCAGCAGCCGGGGGACAGCTGAAGCTTTCTTT,CASSRGTAEAFF
TRBJ2-7,TRBV7-2,few,TRBD1,TGTGCCAGCAGCCCCAGGAAGGTCCGGGACAGCGCCTACGAGCAGTACTTC,CASSPRKVRDSAYEQYF
TRBJ1-1,TRBV7-2,NA,NA,TGTGCCAGCAGCTCTACAAGGGTCGGGGCTTTCTTT,CASSSTRVGAFF
TRBJ2-1,TRBV20-1,few,NA,TGCAGTGCTAGGGGGGGCAGGGGGACCTACAATGAGCAGTTCTTC,CSARGGRGTYNEQFF
TRBJ2-7,TRBV7-2,NA,NA,TGTGCCAGCAGCTTATTTCCCGGGCACGTCTACGAGCAGTACTTC,CASSLFPGHVYEQYF
TRBJ1-5,TRBV20-1,few,NA,TGCAGTGCTAGAGAATCGGGGGAACCCCAGCATTTT,CSARESGEPQHF
TRBJ1-2,TRBV6-5,many,NA,TGTGCCAGCAGTTACTCGAGTGCGGGCTCCTATGGCTACACCTTC,CASSYSSAGSYGYTF
TRBJ1-2,TRBV5-1,NA,TRBD1,TGCGCCAGCAGCTTGGATAAGGGGGCTCAAAACTATGGCTACACCTTC,CASSLDKGAQNYGYTF
TRBJ2-1,TRBV5-1,NA,NA,TGCGCCAGCAGGGCTGGGGACCGCGCCAATGAGCAGTTCTTC,CASRAGDRANEQFF
TRBJ2-5,TRBV20-1,few,TRBD1,TGCAGTGCTGCTGGACAGGGGGCCAAGACCCAGTACTTC,CSAAGQGAKTQYF
TRBJ2-7,TRBV7-7,NA,TRBD2,TGTGCCAGCAGCACGCACAGCGGGAGATCCCACAATGAGCAGTACTTC,CASSTHSGRSHNEQYF
TRBJ2-2,TRBV7-2,few,NA,TGTGCCAGCAGCTTAGCCCTGGGTGGAATAGATTCGAACACCGGGGAGCTGTTTTTT,CASSLALGGIDSNTGELFF
TRBJ2-1,TRBV6-5,NA,NA,TGTGCCAGCGGGATAGGACTATTTGGTATAGGGCAGTTCTTC,CASGIGLFGIGQFF
TRBJ1-1,TRBV6-6,NA,NA,TGTGCCAGCAGTTACCCGGGGGACGGTCGAGAAGCTTTCTTT,CASSYPGDGREAFF
TRBJ2-1,TRBV28,few,NA,TGTGCCAGCAGGACCCAGGGCCTATACAATGAGCAGTTCTTC,CASRTQGLYNEQFF
TRBJ1-5,TRBV20-1,NA,NA,TGCAGTGCTGAGGGGGATCAGCCCCAGCATTTT,CSAEGDQPQHF
TRBJ2-2,TRBV5-1,once,NA,TGCGCCAGCAGCTTGGGGGAGCTGTTTTTT,CASSLGELFF
TRBJ2-1,TRBV5-5,NA,TRBD2,TGTGCCAGCAGTCGCTTGGCGGGAGGTGTCTCCTACAATGAGCAGTTCTTC,CASSRLAGGVSYNEQFF
TRBJ2-7,TRBV25-1,NA,TRBD1,TGTGCCAGCAGTGCCCTGGGGGGGGGGACAGGGGAGTTCGAGCAGTACTTC,CASSALGGGTGEFEQYF
TRBJ2-1,TRBV20-1,NA,TRBD2,TGCAGTGCTGAAGCGGGGAGCTCCTACAATGAGCAGTTCTTC,CSAEAGSSYNEQFF
TRBJ1-4,TRBV4-1,NA,TRBD1,TGCGCCAGCAGCACCCCGGGACAGGGGGTTACAAATGAAAAACTGTTTTTT,CASSTPGQGVTNEKLFF
TRBJ2-3,TRBV12-3/TRBV12-4,many,TRBD2,TGTGCCAGCAGAGAGACACAAGCGGGATTGGAGTATTTT,CASRETQAGLEYF
TRBJ2-3,TRBV5-1,NA,NA,TGCGCCAGCAGAACCATAGGGGGTGGAATAGGCACAGATACGCAGTATTTT,CASRTIGGGIGTDTQYF
TRBJ1-6,TRBV10-3,once,TRBD1,TGTGCCATCAGTACGACAGGGGAGGGATCACCCCTCCACTTT,CAISTTGEGSPLHF
TRBJ2-7,TRBV20-1,NA,TRBD2,TGCAGTGCAAGCGCACTAGCGGGAGGGCCTTACGAGCAGTACTTC,CSASALAGGPYEQYF
TRBJ2-3,TRBV20-1,NA,NA,TGCAGTGCTAGTACGGGGGTCACAGATACGCAGTATTTT,CSASTGVTDTQYF
TRBJ1-6,TRBV9,few,NA,TGTGCCAGCAGATCGAGCTCCTATAATTCACCCCTCCACTTT,CASRSSSYNSPLHF
TRBJ2-3,TRBV3-1,NA,NA,TGTGCCAGCAGCCAAGAGTACAGCACAGATACGCAGTATTTT,CASSQEYSTDTQYF
TRBJ1-2,TRBV3-1,few,NA,TGTGCCAGCAGCCCGGAATTTGGTGATCTCTATGGCTACACCTTC,CASSPEFGDLYGYTF
TRBJ1-5,TRBV7-2,NA,NA,TGTGCCAGCAGTTGGGGGGCGGGGAGGGATCAGCCCCAGCATTTT,CASSWGAGRDQPQHF
TRBJ2-4,TRBV20-1,NA,TRBD1,TGCAGTGCTAGACCCCCTGGGACAGTTAACATTCAGTACTTC,CSARPPGTVNIQYF